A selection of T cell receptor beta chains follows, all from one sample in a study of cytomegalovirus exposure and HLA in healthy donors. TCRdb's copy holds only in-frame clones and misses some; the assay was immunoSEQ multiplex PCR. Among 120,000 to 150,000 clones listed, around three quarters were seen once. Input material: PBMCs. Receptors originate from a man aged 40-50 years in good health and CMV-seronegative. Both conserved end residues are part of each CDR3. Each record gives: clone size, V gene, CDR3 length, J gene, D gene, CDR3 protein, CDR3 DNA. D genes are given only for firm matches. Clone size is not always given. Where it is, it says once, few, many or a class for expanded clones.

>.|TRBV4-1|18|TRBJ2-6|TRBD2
CASSLGTSGSLGANVLTF
TGCGCCAGCAGCCTAGGGACTAGCGGGAGTCTCGGGGCCAACGTCCTGACTTTC
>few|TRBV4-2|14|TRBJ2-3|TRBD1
CASSHGTGTDTQYF
TGTGCCAGCAGCCACGGGACAGGCACAGATACGCAGTATTTT
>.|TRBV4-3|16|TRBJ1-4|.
CASSQPTGSTNEKLFF
TGCGCCAGCAGCCAGCCAACAGGGTCAACTAATGAAAAACTGTTTTTT
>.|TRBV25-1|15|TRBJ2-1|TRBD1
CASSDPGTGILEQFF
TGTGCCAGCAGTGATCCCGGGACAGGGATTCTTGAGCAGTTCTTC
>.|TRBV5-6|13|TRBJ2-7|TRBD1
CASSRDRGYEQYF
TGTGCCAGCAGCCGTGACAGGGGCTACGAGCAGTACTTC
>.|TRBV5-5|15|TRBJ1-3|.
CASSLGAHSGNTIYF
TGTGCCAGCAGCTTGGGGGCCCACTCTGGAAACACCATATATTTT
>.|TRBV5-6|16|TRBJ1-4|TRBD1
CASSLGQGAGKEKLFF
TGTGCCAGCAGCTTGGGCCAGGGGGCCGGTAAAGAAAAACTGTTTTTT
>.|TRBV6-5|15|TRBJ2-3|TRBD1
CASSLDRGSTDTQYF
TGTGCCAGCAGCTTGGACAGGGGCAGCACAGATACGCAGTATTTT
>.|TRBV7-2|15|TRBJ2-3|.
CASSSGGLFTDTQYF
TGTGCCAGCAGCTCCGGAGGGCTATTCACAGATACGCAGTATTTT
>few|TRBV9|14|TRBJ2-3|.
CASSLRLNTDTQYF
TGTGCCAGCAGCTTAAGACTCAACACAGATACGCAGTATTTT
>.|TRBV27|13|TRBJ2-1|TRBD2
CASSFGLAGVEFF
TGTGCCAGCAGTTTTGGACTAGCGGGAGTTGAGTTCTTC
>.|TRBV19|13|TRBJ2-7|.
CASRPGSSYEQYF
TGTGCCAGTAGGCCGGGATCCTCCTACGAGCAGTACTTC
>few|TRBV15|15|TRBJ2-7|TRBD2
CATSSMSGGYYEQYF
TGTGCCACCAGCAGTATGAGCGGGGGGTACTACGAGCAGTACTTC
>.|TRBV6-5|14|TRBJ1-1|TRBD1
CASRPGTAGSEAFF
TGTGCCAGCAGGCCCGGGACAGCGGGCTCTGAAGCTTTCTTT
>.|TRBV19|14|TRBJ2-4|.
CASSDMAYKNIQYF
TGTGCCAGTAGTGACATGGCGTACAAAAACATTCAGTACTTC
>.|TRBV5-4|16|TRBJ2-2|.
CASSLEGVGRTGELFF
TGTGCCAGCAGCTTGGAAGGGGTCGGCCGCACCGGGGAGCTGTTTTTT
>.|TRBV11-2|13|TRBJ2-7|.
CASSLSGTYEQYF
TGTGCCAGCAGCTTATCCGGGACCTACGAGCAGTACTTC
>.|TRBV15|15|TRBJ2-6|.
CATSRGRNMANGLTF
TGTGCCACCAGCAGGGGGCGGAACATGGCCAACGGCCTGACTTTC
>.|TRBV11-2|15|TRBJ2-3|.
CASSLAVGGSDTQYF
TGTGCCAGCAGCTTAGCAGTGGGGGGATCAGATACGCAGTATTTT
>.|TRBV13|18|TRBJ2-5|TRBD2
CASTIRWGLAGIQETQYF
TGTGCCAGCACCATAAGATGGGGACTAGCGGGGATCCAAGAGACCCAGTACTTC
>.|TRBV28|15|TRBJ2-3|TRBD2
CASGTSGRVEDTQYF
TGTGCCAGCGGCACTAGCGGGAGGGTAGAAGATACGCAGTATTTT
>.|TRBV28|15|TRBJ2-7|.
CASSATQGMTYEQYF
TGTGCCAGCAGTGCAACCCAGGGGATGACCTACGAGCAGTACTTC
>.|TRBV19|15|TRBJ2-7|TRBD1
CASSPPGTGPYEQYF
TGTGCCAGTAGTCCACCCGGGACAGGACCCTACGAGCAGTACTTC
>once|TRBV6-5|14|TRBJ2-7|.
CASSYAQGVYEQYF
TGTGCCAGCAGTTACGCACAGGGAGTTTACGAGCAGTACTTC
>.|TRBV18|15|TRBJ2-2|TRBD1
CASSARQGAAGELFF
TGTGCCAGCTCAGCAAGACAGGGGGCGGCCGGGGAGCTGTTTTTT
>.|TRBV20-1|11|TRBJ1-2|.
CSAADRSGYTF
TGCAGTGCAGCCGACAGGAGTGGCTACACCTTC
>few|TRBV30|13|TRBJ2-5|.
CAWTAGGEETQYF
TGTGCCTGGACTGCTGGAGGTGAAGAGACCCAGTACTTC
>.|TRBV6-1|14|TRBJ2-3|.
CASSDYIRGDTQYF
TGTGCCAGCAGTGACTACATCAGGGGCGATACGCAGTATTTT
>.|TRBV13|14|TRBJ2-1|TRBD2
CASSSTSGGREQFF
TGTGCCAGCAGCTCGACTAGCGGGGGACGGGAGCAGTTCTTC
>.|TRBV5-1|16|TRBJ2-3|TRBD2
CASSLSGSGGSDTQYF
TGCGCCAGCAGCTTGTCGGGTAGCGGGGGATCAGATACGCAGTATTTT
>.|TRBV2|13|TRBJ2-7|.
CASGQVSSYEQYF
TGTGCCAGCGGGCAGGTCAGCTCCTACGAGCAGTACTTC
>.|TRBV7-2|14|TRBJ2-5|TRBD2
CASSLWGGAETQYF
TGTGCCAGCAGCTTATGGGGGGGAGCGGAGACCCAGTACTTC
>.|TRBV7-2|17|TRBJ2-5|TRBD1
CASSPLRGQGARETQYF
TGTGCCAGCAGCCCCTTGCGCGGGCAGGGGGCAAGAGAGACCCAGTACTTC
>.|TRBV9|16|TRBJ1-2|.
CASSARGVRIPYGYTF
TGTGCCAGCAGCGCCCGCGGGGTGAGGATACCCTATGGCTACACCTTC
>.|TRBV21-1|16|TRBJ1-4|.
CASSKGRGQGREKLFF
TGTGCCAGCAGCAAAGGCCGGGGACAGGGGAGGGAAAAACTGTTTTTT
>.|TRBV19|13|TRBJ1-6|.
CASSINANSPLHF
TGTGCCAGTAGTATCAATGCGAATTCACCCCTCCACTTT
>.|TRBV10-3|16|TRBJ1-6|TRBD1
CATAPGQGAQDSPLHF
TGTGCCACGGCTCCGGGACAGGGGGCCCAAGATTCACCCCTCCACTTT
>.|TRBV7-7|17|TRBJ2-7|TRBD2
CASSLAGTIWSVDEQYF
TGTGCCAGCAGCTTAGCTGGGACTATTTGGTCGGTTGACGAGCAGTACTTC
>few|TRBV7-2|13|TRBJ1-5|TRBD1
CASSRTGEQPQHF
TGTGCCAGCAGCCGGACAGGGGAACAGCCCCAGCATTTT
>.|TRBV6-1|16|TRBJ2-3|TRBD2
CASSEAGLAGTDTQYF
TGTGCCAGCAGTGAAGCAGGGCTAGCGGGAACTGATACGCAGTATTTT
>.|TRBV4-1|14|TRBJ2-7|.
CASSQEKPLYEQYF
TGCGCCAGCAGCCAAGAGAAGCCTCTCTACGAGCAGTACTTC
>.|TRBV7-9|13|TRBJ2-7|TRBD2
CASSFDGRLEQYF
TGTGCCAGCAGCTTCGACGGGAGGTTGGAGCAGTACTTC
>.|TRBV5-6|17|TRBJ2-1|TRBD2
CASSLGLAGGSSNEQFF
TGTGCCAGCAGCTTAGGGTTAGCGGGAGGATCCAGCAATGAGCAGTTCTTC
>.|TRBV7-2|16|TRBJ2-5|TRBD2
CASSLGLAEIQETQYF
TGTGCCAGCAGCTTAGGGCTAGCGGAAATCCAAGAGACCCAGTACTTC
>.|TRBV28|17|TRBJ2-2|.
CASSFWQELLNTGELFF
TGTGCCAGCAGTTTCTGGCAGGAACTCCTGAACACCGGGGAGCTGTTTTTT
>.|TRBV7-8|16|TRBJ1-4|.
CASSLAGAENYEKLFF
TGTGCCAGCAGCTTAGCTGGTGCCGAGAACTATGAAAAACTGTTTTTT
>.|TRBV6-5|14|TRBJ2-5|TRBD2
CASSPLAGEETQYF
TGTGCCAGCAGTCCACTAGCGGGGGAAGAGACCCAGTACTTC
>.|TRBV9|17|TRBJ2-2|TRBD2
CASSVGLAGGRTGELFF
TGTGCCAGCAGCGTAGGGCTAGCGGGAGGAAGGACCGGGGAGCTGTTTTTT
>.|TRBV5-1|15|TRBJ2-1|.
CASSSGDGAGDEQFF
TGCGCCAGCAGCTCGGGGGACGGAGCGGGCGATGAGCAGTTCTTC